This entry lists 14 T cell receptor beta chains sequenced from one sample in a study of radiation and T cells in renal cell carcinoma (TCRdb year 2020). The time point label, read with the paper, signifies: baseline pretreatment blood. This sample's treatment or condition label indicates: 15 Gy SBRT to primary tumor, nephrectomy 4 weeks later. Libraries came from the immunoSEQ multiplex PCR assay. In TCRdb, the immuneACCESS table is reduced to in-frame sequences with V and J assigned. These tables do not hold every clone; where another copy was compared, an unresolved V gene accounts for under half, and the others remain unexplained. The sample table holds 140,000 or so clones, of which about 88% were seen once. The ten biggest clones cover around 12% of the sample. This sample comprised blood, obtained from a patient whose treatment included radiotherapy and nephrectomy. These receptors were taken from a woman aged 50 to 60 with renal cell carcinoma.

This sequence joins TRBV7-9 and TRBJ2-2; D unresolved. Germline CDR1 SEHNR, CDR2 FQNEAQ (reference sequence). This CDR3 has 14 residues. Between the trimmed V and J ends, which lost 5 bases and 9 bases, there was a span of 16 bases. The CDR3 DNA is TGTGCCAGCAGCAACCAAAAAGACCCCCGGGAGCTGTTTTTT. Translated, it gives CASSNQKDPRELFF.

The chain combines TRBV7-8 with TRBJ2-7; D might be TRBD1 (5 bases). V lost 1 base to trimming and J lost 1 base, with 14 bases between them. Germline V gene sequence: CDR1 SGHVS, CDR2 FQNEAQ. This CDR3 is 16 amino acids long. The CDR3 region has the DNA TGTGCCAGCAGCTTAGAGTCAGGGTTTGGTTCCTACGAGCAGTACTTC. Its translation is CASSLESGFGSYEQYF.

V usage is TRBV7-6 and J usage is TRBJ2-1; 7 bases are a match to TRBD1. Germline-derived CDR1 and CDR2 are SGHVS and FNYEAQ. Trimming at V came to 3 bases and at J to 7 bases, leaving 15 bases not matched to a gene. The CDR3 totals 17 residues. CDR3 coding DNA: TGTGCCAGCAGCTTTGCCGGCGGAGACAGGGTTCGTAATGAGCAGTTCTTC. Translating it yields CASSFAGGDRVRNEQFF. Full variable domain (outside the CDR3, taken from reference TRBV7-6 and TRBJ2-1): GAGVSQSPRYKVTKRGQDVALRCDPISGHVSLYWYRQALGQGPEFLTYFNYEAQQDKSGLPNDRFSAERPEGSISTLTIQRTEQRDSAMYRCASSFAGGDRVRNEQFFGPGTRLTVL.

This sequence joins TRBV6-1 and TRBJ1-3; maybe TRBD1 (5 bases). Between the trimmed V and J ends, which lost 2 bases and 5 bases, there was a span of 10 bases. Germline V lookup: CDR1 MNHNS, CDR2 SASEGT. This CDR3 region has 14 residues. The CDR3 protein is CASSESGGRNTIYF. The DNA of the CDR3 is TGTGCCAGCAGTGAAAGCGGGGGTAGAAACACCATATATTTT.

The rearrangement uses TRBV6-6 and TRBJ1-2; the match to TRBD1 covers 8 bases. The CDR3 sequence is 15 residues long. V lost 6 bases to trimming and J lost 4 bases; unmatched junction nucleotides: 10. Looked up from germline, CDR1 is MNHNY and CDR2 is SVGAGI (reference sequence). The CDR3 DNA follows: TGTGCCAGCAGGACCCTTCAGGGGGCACTCTATGGCTACACCTTC. It translates to CASRTLQGALYGYTF.

The rearrangement joins TRBV7-6 to TRBJ2-7; 8 positions match TRBD2. CDR1 SGHVS and CDR2 FNYEAQ come from the germline V gene. CDR3 length: 16 amino acids. V was clipped by 2 bases and J by 2 bases; unmatched bases: 8. The CDR3 here is CASSLSGRAGAYEQYF. The CDR3 region has the DNA TGTGCCAGCAGCTTATCGGGGCGAGCGGGGGCCTACGAGCAGTACTTC.

J is TRBJ2-7 and V is TRBV10-3; 8 bases map to TRBD1. The CDR3 has 15 amino acids. Per the germline V gene, CDR1 is ENHRY and CDR2 is SYGVKD. Trimming cost V 5 bases and J 0 bases; bases outside gene matches: 6. The CDR3 is CAISIGQGNSYEQYF. The CDR3 region has the DNA TGTGCCATCAGTATTGGACAGGGAAACTCCTACGAGCAGTACTTC.

The CDR3 region has the DNA TGCGCCAGCTCTACTATCTTCACAGATACGCAGTATTTT. Protein product: CASSTIFTDTQYF. This chain uses TRBV5-1 with TRBJ2-3; D ambiguous. Trimming pared 7 bases from V and 2 bases from J, leaving 11 bases between. Germline loops: CDR1 SGHRS, CDR2 YFSETQ. The CDR3 contains 13 residues.

This chain joins TRBV7-2 and TRBJ1-2; possibly TRBD1 for D (5 bases). CDR3 length: 12 residues. The germline CDR1 and CDR2 sequences are SGHTA and FQGNSA. V was cut by 3 bases and J by 4 bases, with 6 bases left in between. The CDR3 nucleotides are TGTGCCAGCAGCTTCCAGGGCTATGGCTACACCTTC. This sequence encodes CASSFQGYGYTF.

The V and J genes are TRBV19 and TRBJ1-1; no definite D call. The CDR3 length is 13 residues. Trimming pared 4 bases from V and 1 base from J, leaving 7 bases between. Germline CDR1 LNHDA, CDR2 SQIVND (reference sequence). CDR3 in amino acids: CASSSLANTEAFF. As DNA, the CDR3 is TGTGCCAGTAGTAGTCTGGCGAACACTGAAGCTTTCTTT. Full variable domain (rest looked up from reference TRBV19 and TRBJ1-1): DGGITQSPKYLFRKEGQNVTLSCEQNLNHDAMYWYRQDPGQGLRLIYYSQIVNDFQKGDIAEGYSVSREKKESFPLTVTSAQKNPTAFYLCASSSLANTEAFFGQGTRLTVV.

The J gene is TRBJ1-2, the V gene TRBV6-5, with D tentatively TRBD1 (5 bases). The CDR3 covers 13 residues. V shed 5 bases and J shed 4 bases, with 11 bases lying between them. Germline CDR1 MNHEY, CDR2 SVGAGI. In DNA, the CDR3 is TGTGCCAGCAGTCTGGGGCCGCTCTATGGCTACACCTTC. Residues: CASSLGPLYGYTF.

This clone was seen once. The chain links TRBV7-9 to TRBJ2-7, with 9 bases lining up with TRBD1. This CDR3 is 14 amino acids long. Germline CDR1 SEHNR, CDR2 FQNEAQ (reference sequence). Losses at the gene ends were 5 bases for V and 7 bases for J; bases not matched to a gene: 9. CDR3 sequence reads: CASSTPGQGVEQYF. DNA of the CDR3: TGTGCCAGCAGCACGCCGGGACAGGGAGTTGAGCAGTACTTC.

The V gene is TRBV5-1, the J gene TRBJ2-5; 11 positions match TRBD1. Germline CDR1 is SGHRS and CDR2 is YFSETQ. The CDR3 covers 14 residues. The J segment lost 4 bases and the V segment lost 5 bases, leaving 4 bases of the junction unmatched. The CDR3 spells CASSWTGGGETQYF. CDR3 DNA: TGCGCCAGCAGTTGGACAGGGGGCGGAGAGACCCAGTACTTC.

The chain uses TRBV18 and TRBJ2-3; D is undetermined. This CDR3 spans 17 amino acids. V lost 3 bases, J lost 5 bases, and 21 bases lay in between. Per the germline V gene, CDR1 is KGHSH and CDR2 is LQKENI. The CDR3 loop is CASSPTPRQDGRDTQYF. In DNA, the CDR3 is TGTGCCAGCTCACCTACCCCAAGGCAGGATGGAAGAGATACGCAGTATTTT.